This T cell receptor beta chain was observed in a study of prognosis after radiotherapy for stage I lung cancer. Regarding the study as a whole: Median unique TCR clone counts of roughly 9,300 versus 7,200 showed a fall after stereotactic body radiation therapy. Usage of the TRBV and TRBJ genes (in patients with versus without metastases) was reportedly different.

CDR1 MDHEN and CDR2 SYDVKM come from the germline V gene. This CDR3 is built from 13 residues. V lost 7 bases and J 5 bases, leaving 14 bases between the germline ends. This clonotype was recorded at least ten times. Its matching antigen is unknown. It was by two-round multiplex PCR that TCR beta CDR3 was amplified from genomic DNA. For every TRBV and TRBJ gene, a specific primer was used in first-round PCR. From the multiplex PCR reads, TCRdb called clonotypes with MiXCR, one entry per CDR3 protein. The sample lists 17,000 or so distinct CDR3 sequences, 25% to 30% occurring once. This clonotype originated in a donor aged 50 or older with non-small cell lung cancer. The source was PBMCs, collected before or after stereotactic body radiation therapy (not recorded which). The gene calls are TRBV28 and TRBJ1-1; tentatively, D is TRBD1 (5 bases). CDR3 bases: TGTGCCAGCAACACAGGTTTGAGGACTGAAGCTTTCTTT. Protein product: CASNTGLRTEAFF.